This entry lists 19 T cell receptor beta chains sequenced from one sample in a study of shared clonotypes between healthy human individuals. TCRdb's copy holds only in-frame clones and misses some; the assay was immunoSEQ multiplex PCR. The repertoire holds millions of clones, with about 95% as singletons. CD45RO-negative CD8 cells positively selected for CCR7 made up the naive population, which excluded terminally differentiated effector memory CD45RA+ cells. The specimen sequenced was naive CD8+ T cells sorted from blood. These receptors were obtained from a man aged 18 to 35 in good health.

The chain employs TRBV6-1 and TRBJ2-7; 7 bases map to TRBD1. The J segment lost 6 bases and the V segment lost 4 bases, leaving 6 bases of the junction unmatched. Germline loops: CDR1 MNHNS, CDR2 SASEGT. The CDR3 loop spans 13 amino acids. For the CDR3, the DNA is TGTGCCAGCAGTGCAACAGGGGTTGGCGAGCAGTACTTC. As protein: CASSATGVGEQYF.

The CDR3 reads CASSMVETGELFF. Written as DNA, the CDR3 is TGTGCCAGTAGTATGGTGGAGACCGGGGAGCTGTTTTTT. V gene TRBV19 combines with J gene TRBJ2-2; D unresolved. The V gene's germline CDR1 is LNHDA and CDR2 SQIVND (reference sequence). This CDR3 contains 13 residues. The V end lost 3 bases, the J end lost 5 bases, and 7 bases lay between the germline ends.

The chain combines TRBV7-9 with TRBJ2-7; TRBD1 or TRBD2 may be the D gene (6 bases each). The CDR3 is 14 residues long. With 6 bases removed from V and 0 bases from J, the gap between germline ends came to 12 bases. In germline, CDR1 is SEHNR, CDR2 FQNEAQ (reference sequence). CDR3 DNA: TGTGCCAGCAGTCGGGGGACATCCTCCTACGAGCAGTACTTC. It yields the protein CASSRGTSSYEQYF.

The rearrangement joins TRBV7-2 to TRBJ1-6; unclear D gene. CDR1 and CDR2 (germline): SGHTA, FQGNSA. The V gene lost 2 bases and the J gene lost 6 bases, with 8 bases spanning the gap. The CDR3 runs 14 residues. The CDR3 nucleotides read TGTGCCAGCAGCTTATCCCAGAGTAATTCACCCCTCCACTTT. Its translation is CASSLSQSNSPLHF.

This clone was picked up one time. The V and J genes are TRBV9 and TRBJ2-7; 10 bases are a match to TRBD1. The CDR3 runs 16 residues. Germline CDR1 and CDR2: SGDLS and YYNGEE. Trimming removed 3 bases from V and 5 bases from J; junction bases left unmatched: 11. CDR3 nucleotides: TGTGCCAGCAGCGCTACCCTGACAGGGGGCGTTGACGAGCAGTACTTC. Translating gives CASSATLTGGVDEQYF.

This clone appeared once. V and J are TRBV4-1 and TRBJ2-1, with a possible D match to TRBD2 (5 bases). Germline lookup yields CDR1 MGHRA and CDR2 YSYEKL. The V end lost 1 base, the J end lost 8 bases, and 18 bases lay between the germline ends. The CDR3 has 16 amino acids. The CDR3, as DNA: TGCGCCAGCAGCCAAGTGTTAACTCCTCCCGGGGATGAGCAGTTCTTC. Translated, it gives CASSQVLTPPGDEQFF.

This clone has only one observation. This chain uses TRBV7-2 with TRBJ2-3, with D possibly TRBD2 on 5 matching bases. CDR3 length equals 15 residues. V was pared by 5 bases and J by 2 bases, with 14 bases between. CDR1 is SGHTA, CDR2 FQGNSA, per germline. The chain's CDR3 is CASSLTVRDTDTQYF. CDR3 DNA sequence: TGTGCCAGCAGCCTTACGGTGAGGGACACAGATACGCAGTATTTT.

The V and J genes are TRBV4-3 and TRBJ2-5; the match to TRBD2 covers 10 bases. The germline gives CDR1 LGHNA, CDR2 YSLEER. This CDR3 is 14 amino acids long. V lost 4 bases and J lost 3; bases outside the gene matches: 2. The CDR3 region has the DNA TGCGCCAGCAGCCCCGGACTAGCGGAAGAGACCCAGTACTTC. Translating gives CASSPGLAEETQYF.

The count of this clone is one. The chain uses TRBV6-5 and TRBJ1-1, with no clear D. The CDR3 has 16 amino acids. Trimming removed 0 bases from V and 0 bases from J, with 11 bases in between. The germline gives CDR1 MNHEY, CDR2 SVGAGI. The CDR3 DNA sequence: TGTGCCAGCAGTTACTCGAGGGTCAGCCTGAACACTGAAGCTTTCTTT. Its protein is CASSYSRVSLNTEAFF.

V gene TRBV27 combines with J gene TRBJ2-5; 7 bases match TRBD2. Trimming took 4 bases from V and 3 from J; bases not matched to a gene: 8. Germline values: CDR1 MNHEY, CDR2 SMNVEV (reference sequence). The CDR3 spans 15 residues. The DNA for the CDR3 is TGTGCCAGCAGTTCGATACCGCGGGAGAAAGAGACCCAGTACTTC. Its translation is CASSSIPREKETQYF.

Concerning this clone itself: At the DNA level, this CDR3 is encoded by other sequences in the same sample as well. This sequence joins TRBV4-1 and TRBJ1-1; D possibly corresponds to TRBD1 (5 bases). This CDR3 spans 15 amino acids. CDR1 MGHRA and CDR2 YSYEKL come from the germline V gene. Trimming cost V 1 base and J 1 base, with 10 bases left between them. CDR3 nucleotides: TGCGCCAGCAGCCAAGTTTGGGGGGGGAACACTGAAGCTTTCTTT. It specifies CASSQVWGGNTEAFF.

The rearrangement uses TRBV6-1 and TRBJ1-4; D not certain. CDR1 is MNHNS, CDR2 SASEGT, per germline. The CDR3 totals 14 residues. The ends were cut back, 2 bases at V and 3 bases at J, with 7 bases in the middle. The CDR3 nucleotides are TGTGCCAGCAGTGAATTGGCAGCTAATGAAAAACTGTTTTTT. Amino acids: CASSELAANEKLFF.

The chain uses TRBV11-2 and TRBJ2-2, with TRBD1 matching 10 bases. The trim removed 0 bases at V and 3 bases at J, leaving 10 bases unmatched. The CDR3 covers 19 residues. Germline V CDR1 and CDR2: SGHAT, FQNNGV. The CDR3, as DNA: TGTGCCAGCAGCTTAGAGTTAATGGACAGGGGGTCCTACACCGGGGAGCTGTTTTTT. Its protein is CASSLELMDRGSYTGELFF.

The chain couples TRBV11-2 to TRBJ2-6, with TRBD2 as a possible D gene (6 bases). The CDR3 has 17 residues. Deletions cut 1 base from V and 0 bases from J, with 10 bases between. Per germline, CDR1 SGHAT and CDR2 FQNNGV. The CDR3 loop reads CASSLAGVGSGANVLTF. In nucleotides, the CDR3 is TGTGCCAGCAGCTTAGCGGGGGTCGGCTCTGGGGCCAACGTCCTGACTTTC.

J is TRBJ2-7 and V is TRBV11-2; D is unclear. The V gene's germline CDR1 is SGHAT and CDR2 FQNNGV. Trimming stripped 4 bases from V and 7 bases from J, with 20 bases between. The CDR3 sequence is 15 residues long. The DNA for the CDR3 is TGTGCCAGCAGCTCACTGGCTGATCCGTTGGAAGAGCAGTACTTC. Protein: CASSSLADPLEEQYF.

V and J are TRBV27 and TRBJ1-1, with D tentatively TRBD1 (5 bases). The CDR3 extends over 16 amino acids. V lost 3 bases and J 1 base, leaving 15 bases between the germline ends. The germline V gene has CDR1 MNHEY and CDR2 SMNVEV (reference sequence). This chain's CDR3 is CASSFGAGVPNTEAFF. The CDR3 coding sequence is TGTGCCAGCAGTTTTGGGGCTGGGGTCCCGAACACTGAAGCTTTCTTT.

The rearrangement joins TRBV6-5 to TRBJ2-5; 8 bases map to TRBD1. The tail of the sequence fits TRBJ2-7 better, so the J call may be wrong. Germline V gene lookup returns CDR1 MNHEY and CDR2 SVGAGI. CDR3 length: 13 amino acids. In nucleotides, the CDR3 is TGTGCCAGCACTACCGGGACAGGACGCGAGCAGTACTTC. It encodes CASTTGTGREQYF.

The chain links TRBV4-3 to TRBJ1-5, with 7 nucleotides matching TRBD1. Germline V gene data show CDR1 as LGHNA and CDR2 as YSLEER. V lost 5 bases to trimming and J lost 5 bases; unmatched junction nucleotides: 9. The CDR3 is made up of 15 amino acids. The CDR3 is CASSKLQGDDQPQHF. In DNA, the CDR3 is TGCGCCAGCAGCAAGCTTCAGGGGGATGATCAGCCCCAGCATTTT.

The V gene is TRBV2, the J gene TRBJ2-7; TRBD2 agrees at 13 bases. The germline gives CDR1 SNHLY, CDR2 FYNNEI. CDR3 size: 18 residues. With V trimmed by 1 base and J by 0 bases, 6 bases remained unmatched. Here the CDR3 DNA reads TGTGCCAGCAGTGAAGGGGGACTAGCGGGGAACCTCTCCTACGAGCAGTACTTC. Its translation: CASSEGGLAGNLSYEQYF.